The 24 T cell receptor beta chains below were found in one sample sequenced in a study of T cell changes during pregnancy in multiple sclerosis (dated by TCRdb to the late 2010s). The library was built by means of the immunoSEQ multiplex PCR assay. This is the immuneACCESS table as TCRdb keeps it, with only in-frame sequences that have V and J called. A part of the clones is gone; compared with another copy, unresolved V genes explain less than half, and the rest is unexplained. A total of 50,000 or so clones appear in this sample, 91% of them only once. The ten largest clonotypes hold 0.4% to 0.5% of the sample. The source material was CD4+ T cells from peripheral blood mononuclear cells, sampled after pregnancy. The receptors come from a female donor in good health, enrolled as a control in a pregnancy study.

As DNA, the CDR3 is TGTGCCAGCAGGGATTCAGGGGAGCAGTACTTC. Translated: CASRDSGEQYF. This sequence joins TRBV2 and TRBJ2-7; maybe TRBD1 (5 bases). This CDR3 comprises 11 residues. V was clipped by 6 bases and J by 7 bases, with 10 bases between them. Germline V gives CDR1 SNHLY, CDR2 FYNNEI.

The rearrangement links TRBV7-9 to TRBJ2-7; D is unclear. The CDR3 spans 11 residues. Trimming shortened V by 5 bases and J by 5 bases, and 7 bases separated the two germline ends. The V gene's germline CDR1 is SEHNR and CDR2 FQNEAQ (reference sequence). CDR3 residues: CASSPFDEQYF. The CDR3 DNA follows: TGTGCCAGCAGCCCCTTTGACGAGCAGTACTTC.

This chain uses TRBV7-2 with TRBJ2-2; D is unclear. Germline CDR1 and CDR2: SGHTA and FQGNSA. The CDR3 loop spans 12 amino acids. V gave up 2 bases and J gave up 5 bases, with 3 bases separating them. Here the CDR3 DNA reads TGTGCCAGCAGCTTACGTACCGGGGAGCTGTTTTTT. This encodes CASSLRTGELFF.

V is TRBV7-2 and J is TRBJ2-2; 12 nucleotides align to TRBD2. Germline CDR1 is SGHTA and CDR2 is FQGNSA. The CDR3 extends over 15 amino acids. Trimming cost V 6 bases and J 7 bases; bases outside gene matches: 6. In DNA form, the CDR3 reads TGTGCCAGCAGTCCTAGCGGGGGGGCCTACGGGGAGCTGTTTTTT. Translating it yields CASSPSGGAYGELFF.

This chain uses TRBV5-5 with TRBJ2-7, with D tentatively TRBD2 (5 bases). This CDR3 comprises 13 residues. Looked up from germline, CDR1 is SGHKS and CDR2 is YYEKEE (reference sequence). V lost 6 bases and J lost 3, with 13 bases in between. The CDR3 sequence: CASTLGRDYEQYF. For the CDR3, the DNA is TGTGCCAGCACCTTAGGACGGGACTACGAGCAGTACTTC. Looking up the rest from reference TRBV5-5 and TRBJ2-7 gives the full variable domain: DAGVTQSPTHLIKTRGQQVTLRCSPISGHKSVSWYQQVLGQGPQFIFQYYEKEERGRGNFPDRFSARQFPNYSSELNVNALLLGDSALYLCASTLGRDYEQYFGPGTRLTVT.

This clone appeared a single time. The chain employs TRBV30 and TRBJ1-3; unclear D gene. Germline CDR1 and CDR2: GTSNPN and SVGIG (reference sequence). V was trimmed by 5 bases and J by 0 bases, leaving 8 bases between them. The CDR3 extends over 13 amino acids. CDR3 in DNA: TGTGCCTGGGGGAGGAGCTCTGGAAACACCATATATTTT. The encoded protein is CAWGRSSGNTIYF.

This sequence joins TRBV5-1 and TRBJ2-1; 11 nucleotides line up with TRBD2. V trimming: 0 bases; J trimming: 5 bases; junction bases outside the gene matches: 7. This CDR3 has 17 residues. Per the germline V gene, CDR1 is SGHRS and CDR2 is YFSETQ. In nucleotides, the CDR3 is TGCGCCAGCAGCTTGGAACTAGCGGGAGCCGTTAACAATGAGCAGTTCTTC. It codes for CASSLELAGAVNNEQFF.

The chain is built from TRBV5-1 and TRBJ1-4; the D is unclear. This CDR3 comprises 15 residues. Trimming cost V 2 bases and J 1 base, with 9 bases left between them. Germline V gives CDR1 SGHRS, CDR2 YFSETQ. CDR3 nucleotides: TGCGCCAGCAGCTTAACAGCTCAAACTAATGAAAAACTGTTTTTT. Amino acids: CASSLTAQTNEKLFF. Together with reference TRBV5-1 and TRBJ1-4, the CDR3 gives the full variable domain: KAGVTQTPRYLIKTRGQQVTLSCSPISGHRSVSWYQQTPGQGLQFLFEYFSETQRNKGNFPGRFSGRQFSNSRSEMNVSTLELGDSALYLCASSLTAQTNEKLFFGSGTQLSVL.

The chain is built from TRBV7-8 and TRBJ1-2, with D uncertain. V was cut by 2 bases and J by 4 bases, with 17 bases left in between. CDR1 is SGHVS, CDR2 FQNEAQ, per germline. The CDR3 extends over 16 amino acids. The CDR3 coding sequence is TGTGCCAGCAGCTTACGGAGAAGTACCGACCTCTATGGCTACACCTTC. This sequence encodes CASSLRRSTDLYGYTF.

The V call is TRBV18, the J call TRBJ1-6; 8 nucleotides line up with TRBD1. The length of the CDR3 is 16 residues. V was pared by 6 bases and J by 13 bases, with 17 bases of the junction left unmatched. Germline V lookup: CDR1 KGHSH, CDR2 LQKENI. The CDR3 region has the DNA TGTGCCAGCTCTCTCGGACAGGGACGTACCGATGACCCCCTCCACTTT. It yields the protein CASSLGQGRTDDPLHF.

This sequence joins TRBV5-1 and TRBJ2-3; 8 bases are a match to TRBD2. V was clipped by 5 bases and J by 0 bases; unmatched bases: 5. CDR1 and CDR2 (germline): SGHRS, YFSETQ. This CDR3 region has 15 residues. The CDR3 is CASRGGLASTDTQYF. The CDR3 DNA follows: TGCGCCAGCAGAGGCGGACTAGCTAGCACAGATACGCAGTATTTT.

The chain combines TRBV5-1 with TRBJ2-5; D perhaps matches TRBD1 (6 bases). TRBJ2-7 matches the DNA end more closely, so the J call is doubtful. Germline assignment: CDR1 SGHRS and CDR2 YFSETQ. The CDR3 runs 15 residues. Here the CDR3 DNA reads TGCGCCAGCAGCCTACTCCAGGGACAAAGCTACGAGCAGTACTTC. Translation gives CASSLLQGQSYEQYF.

The rearrangement uses TRBV4-3 and TRBJ1-2, with 9 bases identical to TRBD1. The junction had 9 bases not matched to a gene; V was cut back by 1 base and J by 6 bases. This CDR3 has 16 residues. Germline lookup yields CDR1 LGHNA and CDR2 YSLEER. CDR3 coding DNA: TGCGCCAGCAGCCAAGTGTCTACAGGGGGCATGCATGGCTACACCTTC. This translates into CASSQVSTGGMHGYTF.

The chain recombines TRBV5-1 with TRBJ1-1; perhaps TRBD1 as D (5 bases). The CDR3 contains 14 residues. Trimming took 1 base from V and 6 from J, leaving 13 bases between them. Germline V gene lookup returns CDR1 SGHRS and CDR2 YFSETQ. The CDR3 region is CASSLLGRDSEAFF. In nucleotides, the CDR3 is TGCGCCAGCAGCTTGCTGGGTAGGGACTCTGAAGCTTTCTTT. The full variable domain, with the rest looked up from reference TRBV5-1 and TRBJ1-1, is KAGVTQTPRYLIKTRGQQVTLSCSPISGHRSVSWYQQTPGQGLQFLFEYFSETQRNKGNFPGRFSGRQFSNSRSEMNVSTLELGDSALYLCASSLLGRDSEAFFGQGTRLTVV.

A few counts support this clone. V is TRBV5-1 and J is TRBJ1-1; no reliable D call. Germline values: CDR1 SGHRS, CDR2 YFSETQ. Trimming cost V 4 bases and J 1 base, with 11 bases left between them. The CDR3 runs to 14 residues. The CDR3 region has the DNA TGCGCCAGCAGCCCCGTCGACACGAACACTGAAGCTTTCTTT. Its translation is CASSPVDTNTEAFF.

This chain links TRBV9 with TRBJ1-3, with TRBD1 identical over 11 bases. This CDR3 has 17 residues. The V and J ends lost 5 bases and 0 bases, in that order; junction bases with no gene match: 7. The V gene's germline CDR1 is SGDLS and CDR2 YYNGEE. CDR3 region: CASSSGTGGNSGNTIYF. DNA of the CDR3: TGTGCCAGCAGTTCCGGGACAGGGGGTAACTCTGGAAACACCATATATTTT.

This chain joins TRBV7-2 and TRBJ1-5, with TRBD1 identical over 7 bases. V lost 4 bases to trimming and J lost 4 bases; unmatched junction nucleotides: 4. CDR1 is SGHTA and CDR2 is FQGNSA in the germline V gene. CDR3 length: 14 amino acids. CDR3 in DNA: TGTGCCAGCAGCTGGAGACAGGGAAATCAGCCCCAGCATTTT. Its translation: CASSWRQGNQPQHF.

This chain connects TRBV11-2 to TRBJ2-7; 7 bases map to TRBD1. The ends lost 6 bases at V and 4 bases at J; junction bases unmatched: 12. The CDR3 contains 15 residues. Germline-derived CDR1 and CDR2 are SGHAT and FQNNGV. The CDR3 nucleotides read TGTGCCAGCAGGGGGGTACAGGGGACCCCGTACGAGCAGTACTTC. Its protein product is CASRGVQGTPYEQYF.

The chain is built from TRBV11-2 and TRBJ1-2, with 10 bases lining up with TRBD1. Germline CDR1 and CDR2: SGHAT and FQNNGV. With 5 bases clipped from V and 4 bases from J, the junction kept 7 bases outside the gene matches. The CDR3 is made up of 15 amino acids. CDR3 in DNA: TGTGCCAGCAGCCCTGGACAGGGGGTGTTCTATGGCTACACCTTC. Translating it yields CASSPGQGVFYGYTF. Together with reference TRBV11-2 and TRBJ1-2, the CDR3 gives the full variable domain: EAGVAQSPRYKIIEKRQSVAFWCNPISGHATLYWYQQILGQGPKLLIQFQNNGVVDDSQLPKDRFSAERLKGVDSTLKIQPAKLEDSAVYLCASSPGQGVFYGYTFGSGTRLTVV.

The V gene is TRBV6-5, the J gene TRBJ2-7; 7 nucleotides line up with TRBD1. After removal of 4 bases from V and 7 bases from J, the junction contained 13 bases not matched to a gene. Germline V lookup: CDR1 MNHEY, CDR2 SVGAGI. CDR3 length: 15 amino acids. CDR3 amino acids: CASSSSGTALLEQYF. DNA for the CDR3: TGTGCCAGCAGTTCCTCCGGGACAGCGCTTCTGGAGCAGTACTTC.

The genes are TRBV7-3 and TRBJ1-1, with no clear D. The CDR3 runs to 12 residues. Germline loops: CDR1 SGHTA, CDR2 FQGTGA. The V end was cut by 8 bases, the J end by 7 bases, with 14 bases between. DNA for the CDR3: TGTGCCAGCCGATCGGGGTCGGGTGAAGCTTTCTTT. As protein: CASRSGSGEAFF.

V usage is TRBV2 and J usage is TRBJ1-1; no reliable D call. V lost 5 bases and J lost 2, with 9 bases in between. The germline V gene encodes CDR1 SNHLY and CDR2 FYNNEI. This CDR3 is 13 amino acids long. The CDR3 loop is CASSSGANTEAFF. The CDR3 DNA reads as TGTGCCAGCAGTTCAGGTGCCAACACTGAAGCTTTCTTT.

Here the CDR3 reads CASSYGPDTLYEQYF. The CDR3 DNA is TGTGCCAGCAGCTACGGTCCGGACACCCTCTACGAGCAGTACTTC. The chain couples TRBV7-9 to TRBJ2-7, with D possibly being TRBD1 (5 bases). The V end was cut by 4 bases, the J end by 3 bases, with 16 bases between. CDR1 is SEHNR and CDR2 is FQNEAQ in the germline V gene (reference sequence). This CDR3 spans 15 amino acids.

The chain couples TRBV6-4 to TRBJ1-1; D is perhaps TRBD1 (5 bases). Per germline, CDR1 MRHNA and CDR2 SNTAGT. This CDR3 region has 13 residues. Trimming removed 0 bases from V and 8 bases from J, with 10 bases in between. CDR3 in DNA: TGTGCCAGCAGTGACTCGATAGGGGCCGAAGCTTTCTTT. This sequence encodes CASSDSIGAEAFF.